This record covers a single T cell receptor (beta chain). With 10 bases clipped from V and 4 bases from J, the junction kept 13 bases outside the gene matches. The CDR3 loop spans 15 amino acids. Germline V gives CDR1 SGHNT, CDR2 YYREEE (reference sequence). The data originate from a study of shared clonotypes between healthy human individuals. Naive-designated CD8 cells lacked CD45RO, were positively enriched for CCR7, and omitted terminally differentiated effector memory CD45RA+ cells. Method: immunoSEQ multiplex PCR; TCRdb's copy keeps in-frame clones and lacks some. The sample shows 1.5 million to 2.5 million clones, approximately 95% of them seen only once.

Sample: naive CD8+ T cells sorted from blood. The TCR comes from a man in his late teens or twenties in good health. The chain recombines TRBV5-4 with TRBJ2-7; 11 bases align to TRBD2. The CDR3 sequence: CAWGLAVTEAYEQYF. CDR3 coding DNA: TGTGCCTGGGGACTAGCGGTCACCGAAGCTTACGAGCAGTACTTC.